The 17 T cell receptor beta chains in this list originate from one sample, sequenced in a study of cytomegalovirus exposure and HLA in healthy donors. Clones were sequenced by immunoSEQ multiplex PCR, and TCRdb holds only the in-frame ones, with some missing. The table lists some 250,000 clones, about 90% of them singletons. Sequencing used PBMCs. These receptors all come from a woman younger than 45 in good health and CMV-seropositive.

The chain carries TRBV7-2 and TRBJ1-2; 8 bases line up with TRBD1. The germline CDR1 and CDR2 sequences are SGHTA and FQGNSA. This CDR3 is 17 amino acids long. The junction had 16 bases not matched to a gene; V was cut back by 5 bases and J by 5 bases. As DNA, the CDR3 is TGTGCCAGCAGCACCCCGGGGGGAGGGACAGGATATTATGGCTACACCTTC. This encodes CASSTPGGGTGYYGYTF.

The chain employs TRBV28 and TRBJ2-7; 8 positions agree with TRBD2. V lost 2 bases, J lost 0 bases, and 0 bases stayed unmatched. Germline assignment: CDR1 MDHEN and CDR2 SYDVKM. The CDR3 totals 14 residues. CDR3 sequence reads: CASSLSGGSYEQYF. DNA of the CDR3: TGTGCCAGCAGTTTAAGCGGGGGCTCCTACGAGCAGTACTTC.

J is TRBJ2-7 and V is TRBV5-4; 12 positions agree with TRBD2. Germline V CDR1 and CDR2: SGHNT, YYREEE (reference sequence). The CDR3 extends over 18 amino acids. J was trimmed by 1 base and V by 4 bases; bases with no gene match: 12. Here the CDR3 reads CASSQTGLAGRGSYEQYF. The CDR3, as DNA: TGTGCCAGCAGCCAAACCGGACTAGCGGGAAGGGGGTCCTACGAGCAGTACTTC. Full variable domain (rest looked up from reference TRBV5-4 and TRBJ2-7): ETGVTQSPTHLIKTRGQQVTLRCSSQSGHNTVSWYQQALGQGPQFIFQYYREEENGRGNFPPRFSGLQFPNYSSELNVNALELDDSALYLCASSQTGLAGRGSYEQYFGPGTRLTVT.

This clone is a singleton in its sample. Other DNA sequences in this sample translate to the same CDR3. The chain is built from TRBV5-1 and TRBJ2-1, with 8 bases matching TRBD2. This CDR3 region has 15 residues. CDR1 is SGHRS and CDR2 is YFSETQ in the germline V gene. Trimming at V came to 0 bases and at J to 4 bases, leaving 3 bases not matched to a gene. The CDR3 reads CASSLATSGYNEQFF. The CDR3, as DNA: TGCGCCAGCAGCTTGGCCACTAGCGGATACAATGAGCAGTTCTTC.

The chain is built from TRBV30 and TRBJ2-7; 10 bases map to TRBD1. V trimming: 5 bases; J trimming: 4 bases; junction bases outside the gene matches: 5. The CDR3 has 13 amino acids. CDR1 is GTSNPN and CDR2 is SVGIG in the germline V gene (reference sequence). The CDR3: CAWEAGQGYEQYF. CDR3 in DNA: TGTGCCTGGGAAGCGGGACAGGGGTACGAGCAGTACTTC. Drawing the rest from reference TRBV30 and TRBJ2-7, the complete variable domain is SQTIHQWPATLVQPVGSPLSLECTVEGTSNPNLYWYRQAAGRGLQLLFYSVGIGQISSEVPQNLSASRPQDRQFILSSKKLLLSDSGFYLCAWEAGQGYEQYFGPGTRLTVT.

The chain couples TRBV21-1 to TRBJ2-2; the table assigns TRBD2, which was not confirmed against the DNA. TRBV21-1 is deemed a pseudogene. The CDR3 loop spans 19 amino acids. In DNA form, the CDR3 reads TGTGCCAGCAGCAACACGGGAGGAGATTGTGGGGCGAACACCGGGGAGCTGTTTTTT. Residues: CASSNTGGDCGANTGELFF.

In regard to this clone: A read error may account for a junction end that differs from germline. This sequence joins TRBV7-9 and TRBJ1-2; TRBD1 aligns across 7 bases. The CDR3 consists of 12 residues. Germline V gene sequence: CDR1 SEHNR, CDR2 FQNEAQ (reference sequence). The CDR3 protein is CASSYQDRDGVF. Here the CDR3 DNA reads TGTGCCAGCAGTTACCAAGACAGGGATGGGGTCTTC.

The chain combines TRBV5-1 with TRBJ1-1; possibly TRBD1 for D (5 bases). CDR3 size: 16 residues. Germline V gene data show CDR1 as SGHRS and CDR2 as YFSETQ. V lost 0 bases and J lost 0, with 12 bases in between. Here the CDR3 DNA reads TGCGCCAGCAGCTTGGCGGTGGGGCACATGAACACTGAAGCTTTCTTT. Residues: CASSLAVGHMNTEAFF.

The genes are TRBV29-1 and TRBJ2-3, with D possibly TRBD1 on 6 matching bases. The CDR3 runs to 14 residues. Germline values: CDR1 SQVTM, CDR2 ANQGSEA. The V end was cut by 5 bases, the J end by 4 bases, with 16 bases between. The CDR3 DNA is TGCAGCGTTATAACAGGGAGTGACGCAGATACGCAGTATTTT. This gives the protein CSVITGSDADTQYF.

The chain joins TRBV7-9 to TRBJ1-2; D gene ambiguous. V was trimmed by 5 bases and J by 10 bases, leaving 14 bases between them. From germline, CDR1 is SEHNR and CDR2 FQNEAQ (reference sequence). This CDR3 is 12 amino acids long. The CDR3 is CASSLSGSVYTF. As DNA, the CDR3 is TGTGCCAGCAGCCTCAGTGGTTCTGTCTACACCTTC.

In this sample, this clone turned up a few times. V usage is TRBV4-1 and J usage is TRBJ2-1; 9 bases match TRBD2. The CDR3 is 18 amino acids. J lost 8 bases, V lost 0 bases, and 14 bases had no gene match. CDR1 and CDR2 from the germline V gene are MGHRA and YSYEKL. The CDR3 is CASSQDEVLAGEKDEQFF. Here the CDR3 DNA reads TGCGCCAGCAGCCAAGATGAGGTACTAGCGGGCGAAAAGGATGAGCAGTTCTTC.

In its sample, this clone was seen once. The CDR3 sequence: CASSGGTGELFF. In nucleotides, the CDR3 is TGTGCCAGCAGTGGGGGGACCGGGGAGCTGTTTTTT. The chain links TRBV27 to TRBJ2-2; perhaps TRBD2 as D (6 bases). The CDR3 loop spans 12 amino acids. Trimming removed 5 bases from V and 5 bases from J, with 6 bases in between. The germline gives CDR1 MNHEY, CDR2 SMNVEV (reference sequence).

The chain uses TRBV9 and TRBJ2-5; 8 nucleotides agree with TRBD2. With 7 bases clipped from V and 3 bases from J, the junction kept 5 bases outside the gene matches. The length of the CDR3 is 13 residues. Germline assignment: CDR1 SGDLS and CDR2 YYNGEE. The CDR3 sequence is CASGVAGKETQYF. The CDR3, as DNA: TGTGCCAGCGGGGTAGCGGGAAAAGAGACCCAGTACTTC.

Here the CDR3 reads CSVEDGSTGRAYEQYF. CDR3 DNA sequence: TGCAGCGTTGAAGATGGGTCGACAGGTCGCGCCTACGAGCAGTACTTC. The rearrangement links TRBV29-1 to TRBJ2-7; a weak D match, TRBD1 (6 bases). V shed 0 bases and J shed 2 bases, with 17 bases lying between them. CDR3 length: 16 residues. Germline loops: CDR1 SQVTM, CDR2 ANQGSEA.

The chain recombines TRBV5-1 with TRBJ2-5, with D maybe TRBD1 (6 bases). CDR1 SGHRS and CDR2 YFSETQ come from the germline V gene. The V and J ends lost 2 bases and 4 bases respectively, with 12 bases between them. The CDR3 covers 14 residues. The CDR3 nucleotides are TGCGCCAGCAGCTTTAACGAAGGGGGAGAGACCCAGTACTTC. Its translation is CASSFNEGGETQYF.

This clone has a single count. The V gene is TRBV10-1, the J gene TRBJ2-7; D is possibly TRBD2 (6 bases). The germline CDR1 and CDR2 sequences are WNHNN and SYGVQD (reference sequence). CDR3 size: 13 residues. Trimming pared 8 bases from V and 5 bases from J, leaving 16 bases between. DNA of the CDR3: TGCGCCAGCGGATACGGGGGAAGGAACGAGCAGTACTTC. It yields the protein CASGYGGRNEQYF.

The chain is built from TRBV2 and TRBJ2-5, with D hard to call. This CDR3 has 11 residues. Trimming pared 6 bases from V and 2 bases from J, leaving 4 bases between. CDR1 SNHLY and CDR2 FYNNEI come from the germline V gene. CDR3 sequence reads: CASSVQETQYF. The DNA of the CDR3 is TGTGCCAGCAGCGTACAAGAGACCCAGTACTTC.